Below are 22 T cell receptor beta chains sequenced from a single sample in a study of tumor and adjacent non-tumor tissue in lung cancer. The template was RNA from unsorted bulk tissue. Distant lung tissue was collected more than 3 cm away from the tumor edge. The library came from three nested PCR rounds adapted from ARM-PCR protocols. From the multiplex PCR reads, TCRdb called clonotypes with MiXCR, one entry per CDR3 protein. In the table there are 70,000 to 90,000 distinct CDR3 sequences, approximately 80% of which are singletons. Input material: distant non-tumor lung tissue. These receptors were obtained from a man aged 55 to 69 with non-small cell lung cancer.

About this clonotype itself: This clone may be a read error of a much larger clone one base away. V gene TRBV5-4 combines with J gene TRBJ1-1, with D unresolved. Germline V gene sequence: CDR1 SGHNT, CDR2 YYREEE (reference sequence). This CDR3 has 14 amino acids. Written as DNA, the CDR3 is TGTGTCAGCAGCTTGTATGGGGTAAGGACTGAAGCTTTCTTT. Protein sequence: CVSSLYGVRTEAFF.

With respect to this clonotype: Lacking the conserved final phenylalanine or tryptophan, this CDR3 likely reflects a read error. This chain joins TRBV11-1 and TRBJ1-1; D gene unclear. The CDR3 extends over 14 amino acids. Looked up from germline, CDR1 is SGHAT and CDR2 is FQDESV (reference sequence). V was cut by 9 bases and J by 2 bases, with 16 bases left in between. CDR3 region: CASSILAGNTEAFL. Written as DNA, the CDR3 is TGTGCCAGTAGCATTCTCGCGGGCAACACTGAAGCTTTCTTA.

This clonotype has only one observation. One end of the junction does not line up with germline, which may come from a read error. V gene TRBV7-9 combines with J gene TRBJ2-7; D gene unclear. Germline CDR1 and CDR2: SEHNR and FQNEAQ (reference sequence). This CDR3 spans 13 amino acids. CDR3: CVSRLASDGGKYF. Written as DNA, the CDR3 is TGTGTCAGCAGATTAGCCAGTGACGGTGGCAAATACTTC.

As regards this clonotype: A read error may account for a junction end that differs from germline. The chain has TRBV4-3 and TRBJ1-1; D not certain. Germline values: CDR1 LGHNA, CDR2 YSLEER. There are 13 residues in the CDR3. As DNA, the CDR3 is TGCGCCAGCAGCCAAGAGAACCTCACTGAAACTTTCTTC. Residues: CASSQENLTETFF.

With regard to this clonotype: One end of the junction is discordant with germline, which a read error may explain. The CDR3 DNA is TGTGCCAGCCGCTTTACCGGGGAAGGGATCCAGTACTTC. Amino acids: CASRFTGEGIQYF. This chain links TRBV11-3 with TRBJ2-5; D is perhaps TRBD2 (5 bases). CDR1 is SGHNT and CDR2 is YENEEA in the germline V gene. The CDR3 runs 13 residues.

A word on this clonotype: Since a much larger clone is just one base distant, this may be a read error. The chain is built from TRBV5-6 and TRBJ2-2; the D gene is possibly TRBD1 (5 bases). The CDR3 contains 17 residues. Germline lookup yields CDR1 SGHDT and CDR2 YYEEEE. The CDR3 sequence is CVSSPQRGTTNTGELFF. The CDR3 DNA is TGTGTCAGCAGCCCACAAAGGGGAACCACGAACACCGGGGAGCTGTTTTTT.

With respect to this clonotype: The junction departs from the called germline gene at one end, perhaps through a read error. V and J are TRBV11-2 and TRBJ2-3, with D unclear. CDR1 is SGHAT, CDR2 FQNNGV, per germline. The CDR3 spans 15 residues. The CDR3 region is CAGSFFLVVADKQYF. The CDR3 nucleotides read TGTGCCGGCAGCTTTTTCCTAGTGGTGGCAGATAAGCAGTATTTT.

V gene TRBV11-1 combines with J gene TRBJ2-5; 9 bases are shared with TRBD1. Germline V gene lookup returns CDR1 SGHAT and CDR2 FQDESV (reference sequence). V lost 3 bases and J lost 0; bases outside the gene matches: 8. This CDR3 region has 17 residues. CDR3 protein: CASSLVTGGLHQETQYF. CDR3 in DNA: TGTGCCAGCAGCTTGGTAACAGGGGGCCTTCACCAAGAGACCCAGTACTTC.

In its sample, this clonotype was seen once. Germline is not matched at one junction end, which may reflect a read error. The chain employs TRBV29-1 and TRBJ1-1, with D tentatively TRBD1 (6 bases). CDR1 is SQVTM and CDR2 is ANQGSEA in the germline V gene. The CDR3 has 18 amino acids. The CDR3 sequence is CSVERGIVRGGMNTEAFF. In nucleotides, the CDR3 is TGCAGTGTTGAAAGGGGTATCGTCAGGGGAGGAATGAACACTGAAGCTTTCTTT. Combining the CDR3 with reference TRBV29-1 and TRBJ1-1 gives the whole variable domain SAVISQKPSRDICQRGTSLTIQCQVDSQVTMMFWYRQQPGQSLTLIATANQGSEATYESGFVIDKFPISRPNLTFSTLTVSNMSPEDSSIYLCSVERGIVRGGMNTEAFFGQGTRLTVV.

The genes are TRBV11-2 and TRBJ1-2; no clear D gene. The germline V and J ends were trimmed by 7 bases and 4 bases, with 19 bases remaining between them. The CDR3 contains 15 residues. Germline V CDR1 and CDR2: SGHAT, FQNNGV. Here the CDR3 DNA reads TGTGCCAGCAATCTCGATGGCAGTGGTAGCTATGGCTACACCTTC. Translated: CASNLDGSGSYGYTF.

Comments on this clonotype: Likely a read error: the CDR3 ends without its conserved phenylalanine or tryptophan. V is TRBV11-3 and J is TRBJ1-6, with a weak D call TRBD1 (5 bases). CDR1 and CDR2 from the germline V gene are SGHNT and YENEEA. The V end lost 4 bases, the J end lost 7 bases, and 8 bases lay between the germline ends. This CDR3 contains 13 residues. The CDR3 sequence: CASSSEGNSPLHL. The CDR3 nucleotides are TGTGCCAGCAGCTCTGAGGGGAATTCACCCCTCCACCTT.

Notes on this clonotype: Germline is not matched at one junction end, which may reflect a read error. This rearrangement joins TRBV29-1 to TRBJ1-1; D gene uncertain. CDR3 length equals 12 residues. In germline, CDR1 is SQVTM, CDR2 ANQGSEA. CDR3 sequence (DNA): TGCAACGTTGAAGTAGGACTCCCTGAAGCTTTCTTT. It codes for CNVEVGLPEAFF. The variable domain in full, completed from reference TRBV29-1 and TRBJ1-1, reads SAVISQKPSRDICQRGTSLTIQCQVDSQVTMMFWYRQQPGQSLTLIATANQGSEATYESGFVIDKFPISRPNLTFSTLTVSNMSPEDSSIYLCNVEVGLPEAFFGQGTRLTVV.

A note on this clonotype: In this CDR3 the conserved last residue, phenylalanine or tryptophan, is missing, so a read error is likely. The DNA is left out, because the CDR3 cannot be placed on it with certainty; the CDR3 is given as TCRdb lists it. The rearrangement links TRBV6-5 to TRBJ2-6; the table's D call, TRBD2, has no DNA check behind it. The V gene's germline CDR1 is MNHEY and CDR2 SVGAGI. The CDR3 sequence runs 17 residues, both termini included. The CDR3 sequence: CASSLAGASSGANVMTL.

As regards this clonotype: This is likely a read error, given that the CDR3 carries no conserved phenylalanine or tryptophan at its end. It is unclear where the CDR3 begins or ends on the DNA, so no DNA is shown, and the CDR3 is as TCRdb lists it. The chain couples TRBV6-5 to TRBJ1-5; whether TRBD1, the table's D call, matches the DNA was not checked. The CDR3 extends over 15 residues, inclusive of both ends. CDR1 and CDR2 from the germline V gene are MNHEY and SVGAGI. CDR3 protein: CASSYSGQGSQPQRL.

The chain joins TRBV6-1 to TRBJ2-1; no reliable D call. There are 15 residues in the CDR3. CDR1 is MNHNS, CDR2 SASEGT, per germline. V was pared by 3 bases and J by 4 bases, with 13 bases between. CDR3 DNA sequence: TGTGCCAGCAGTGAGATTAACGGACCATACAATGAGCAGTTCTTC. Translating gives CASSEINGPYNEQFF.

Details on this clonotype: At one end, the junction sequence differs from germline, possibly due to a read error. The genes are TRBV6-4 and TRBJ2-3; 10 bases map to TRBD1. This CDR3 is 15 amino acids long. From germline, CDR1 is MRHNA and CDR2 SNTAGT. The CDR3 sequence: CASSDGTGVTDAQYF. CDR3 coding DNA: TGTGCCAGCAGTGACGGGACAGGGGTTACAGATGCGCAGTATTTT.

This sequence joins TRBV4-2 and TRBJ2-7; perhaps TRBD2 as D (7 bases). The germline V gene encodes CDR1 LGHNA and CDR2 YNFKEQ. This CDR3 comprises 17 residues. With 4 bases removed from V and 0 bases from J, the gap between germline ends came to 19 bases. CDR3 nucleotide sequence: TGTGCCAGCAGCCGAGACAGCAGGGGCGGGAGCTCCTACGAGCAGTACTTC. Amino acids: CASSRDSRGGSSYEQYF.

The chain couples TRBV7-9 to TRBJ1-1, with TRBD1 matching over 8 bases. The CDR3 is 15 amino acids. Germline loops: CDR1 SEHNR, CDR2 FQNEAQ (reference sequence). J lost 3 bases, V lost 5 bases, and 8 bases had no gene match. Here the CDR3 reads CASSTQGAMHTEAFF. DNA of the CDR3: TGTGCCAGCAGCACGCAGGGGGCGATGCACACTGAAGCTTTCTTT.

To note about this clonotype: A read error may produce the germline difference seen at one junction end. V gene TRBV4-3 combines with J gene TRBJ2-5, with D perhaps matching TRBD1 or TRBD2 (5 bases each). The CDR3 spans 11 residues. Germline assignment: CDR1 LGHNA and CDR2 YSLEER. CDR3 sequence reads: CASSQEGTRYF. The CDR3 nucleotides read TGCGCCAGCAGCCAAGAGGGGACCCGGTACTTC.

As concerns this clonotype: A junction boundary mismatches the germline segment, possibly from a read error. CDR3 sequence reads: CSAGPDSGTDTQYF. CDR3 nucleotide sequence: TGCAGTGCTGGCCCGGATTCAGGCACAGATACCCAGTATTTT. The chain employs TRBV20-1 and TRBJ2-3; no clear D gene. Germline CDR1 reads DFQATT; CDR2 reads SNEGSKA (reference sequence). CDR3 length: 14 residues.

This clonotype was seen only once. A read error may explain this, as a much larger clone is one base away. The chain recombines TRBV5-1 with TRBJ2-1; TRBD2 aligns across 11 bases. V lost 6 bases to trimming and J lost 5 bases; unmatched junction nucleotides: 10. CDR1 is SGHRS and CDR2 is YFSETQ in the germline V gene. The CDR3 totals 16 residues. CDR3 DNA sequence: TGCGCCAGCAACCTCCCGACTAGCGGGGCCGACAATGAGCAGTTCTTC. Translating gives CASNLPTSGADNEQFF.

This clonotype was seen just once. The chain couples TRBV20-1 to TRBJ2-7; D is perhaps TRBD1 (6 bases). The CDR3 is 15 residues long. Trimming shortened V by 7 bases and J by 2 bases, and 21 bases separated the two germline ends. Per the germline V gene, CDR1 is DFQATT and CDR2 is SNEGSKA (reference sequence). The CDR3 is CSVAPGAVVTYEQYF. The CDR3 nucleotides are TGCAGTGTCGCCCCAGGGGCAGTCGTAACCTACGAGCAGTACTTC.